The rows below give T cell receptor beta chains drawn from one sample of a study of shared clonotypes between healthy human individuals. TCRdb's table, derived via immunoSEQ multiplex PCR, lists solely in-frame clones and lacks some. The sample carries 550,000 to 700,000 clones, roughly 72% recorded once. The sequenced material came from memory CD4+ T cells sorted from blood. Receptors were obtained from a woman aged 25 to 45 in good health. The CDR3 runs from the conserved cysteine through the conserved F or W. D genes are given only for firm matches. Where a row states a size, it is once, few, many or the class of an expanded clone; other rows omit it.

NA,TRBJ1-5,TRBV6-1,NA,CASSVDTYQPQHF,TGTGCCAGCAGTGTAGACACGTATCAGCCCCAGCATTTT
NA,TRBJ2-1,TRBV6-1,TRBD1,CASSEPGQAYNEQFF,TGTGCCAGCAGTGAACCGGGACAGGCCTACAATGAGCAGTTCTTC
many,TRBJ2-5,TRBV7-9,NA,CASSPPAGQETQYF,TGTGCCAGCAGCCCTCCGGCAGGTCAAGAGACCCAGTACTTC
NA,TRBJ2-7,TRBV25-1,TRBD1,CASRPDRGGYEQYF,TGTGCCAGCAGACCGGACAGGGGGGGCTACGAGCAGTACTTC
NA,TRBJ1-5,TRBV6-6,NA,CASSYMGRDQPQHF,TGTGCCAGCAGTTACATGGGGAGGGATCAGCCCCAGCATTTT
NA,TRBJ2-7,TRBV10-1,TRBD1,CASRGTGPPTYEQYF,TGCGCCAGCAGGGGGACAGGCCCTCCTACTTACGAGCAGTACTTC
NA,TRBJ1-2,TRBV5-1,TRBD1,CASSLRTGSDGYTF,TGCGCCAGCAGCCTCCGGACAGGCTCCGATGGCTACACCTTC
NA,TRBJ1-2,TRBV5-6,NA,CASSLRGGYGYTF,TGTGCCAGCAGCTTGCGGGGGGGATATGGCTACACCTTC
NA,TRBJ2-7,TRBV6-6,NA,CASTQDAAGFYEQYF,TGTGCCAGCACTCAGGACGCGGCCGGTTTCTACGAGCAGTACTTC
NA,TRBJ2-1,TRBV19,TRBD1,CAREVDREGGGEQFF,TGTGCCAGGGAAGTCGACAGGGAAGGTGGTGGTGAGCAGTTCTTC
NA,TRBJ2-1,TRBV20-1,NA,CSATPGNEQFF,TGCAGTGCTACCCCTGGGAATGAGCAGTTCTTC
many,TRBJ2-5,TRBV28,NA,CATHTGLLQETQYF,TGTGCCACTCACACGGGACTCCTACAAGAGACCCAGTACTTC
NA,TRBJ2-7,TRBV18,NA,CASSPDYSSYEQYF,TGTGCCAGCTCACCCGATTATAGCTCCTACGAGCAGTACTTC
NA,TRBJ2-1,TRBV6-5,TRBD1,CASRLQGAYNEQFF,TGTGCCAGCAGACTACAGGGGGCTTACAATGAGCAGTTCTTC
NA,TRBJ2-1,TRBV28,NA,CASSYTDLVFEQFF,TGTGCCAGCAGCTATACGGACCTTGTGTTTGAGCAGTTCTTC
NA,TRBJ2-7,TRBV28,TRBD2,CASSSPRTSGSAYEQYF,TGTGCCAGCAGTTCCCCTCGGACTAGCGGGAGTGCCTACGAGCAGTACTTC
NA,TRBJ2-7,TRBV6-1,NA,CASSGNRRYEQYF,TGTGCCAGCAGTGGGAACAGACGATACGAGCAGTACTTC
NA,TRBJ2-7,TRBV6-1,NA,CASVGGQNYEQYF,TGTGCCAGCGTGGGGGGACAGAACTACGAGCAGTACTTC
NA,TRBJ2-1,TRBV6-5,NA,CASSYSSDNEQFF,TGTGCCAGCAGTTACTCGTCTGACAATGAGCAGTTCTTC
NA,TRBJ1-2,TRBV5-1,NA,CASSLAPPGQSTDGYTF,TGCGCCAGCAGCTTGGCCCCTCCGGGACAATCGACTGATGGCTACACCTTC
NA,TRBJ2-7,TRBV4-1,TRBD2,CASSPGLAFTYEQYF,TGCGCCAGCAGCCCCGGACTAGCTTTCACCTACGAGCAGTACTTC
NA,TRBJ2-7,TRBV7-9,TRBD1,CASSLVQGVDEQYF,TGTGCCAGCAGCTTAGTACAGGGGGTGGACGAGCAGTACTTC
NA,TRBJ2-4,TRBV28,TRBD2,CASTPTGRGLAKNIQYF,TGTGCCAGCACCCCTACCGGGAGGGGACTAGCCAAAAACATTCAGTACTTC
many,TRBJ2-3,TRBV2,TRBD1,CASRGGQGFLTDTQYF,TGTGCCAGCAGAGGGGGACAGGGGTTTCTCACAGATACGCAGTATTTT
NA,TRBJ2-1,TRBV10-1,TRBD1,CASSERTGGYNEQFF,TGCGCCAGCAGTGAAAGGACAGGGGGATACAATGAGCAGTTCTTC
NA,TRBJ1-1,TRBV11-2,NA,CASSRGDGSTEAFF,TGTGCCAGCAGCCGAGGGGACGGGAGCACTGAAGCTTTCTTT
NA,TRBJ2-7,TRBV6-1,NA,CASSKVTYEQYF,TGTGCCAGCAGTAAAGTCACCTACGAGCAGTACTTC
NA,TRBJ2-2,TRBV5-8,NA,CASSLASASDSNTGELFF,TGTGCCAGCAGCTTGGCCTCAGCCTCCGACTCGAACACCGGGGAGCTGTTTTTT
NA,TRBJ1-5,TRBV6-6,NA,CASSYRGNQPQHF,TGTGCCAGCAGTTACAGGGGCAATCAGCCCCAGCATTTT
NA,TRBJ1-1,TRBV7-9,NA,CASSSGLNTEAFF,TGTGCCAGCAGCTCGGGATTGAACACTGAAGCTTTCTTT
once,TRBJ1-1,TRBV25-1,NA,CASSERTQANTEAFF,TGTGCCAGCAGTGAGAGGACCCAAGCGAACACTGAAGCTTTCTTT
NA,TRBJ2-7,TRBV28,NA,CASSLGPAGYEQYF,TGTGCCAGCAGTTTAGGTCCGGCGGGTTACGAGCAGTACTTC
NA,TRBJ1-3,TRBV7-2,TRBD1,CASSNQGGNSGNTIYF,TGTGCCAGCAGCAACCAGGGGGGGAACTCTGGAAACACCATATATTTT
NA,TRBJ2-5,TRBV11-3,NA,CASSLGQTQQETQYF,TGTGCCAGCAGCTTAGGCCAGACACAGCAAGAGACCCAGTACTTC
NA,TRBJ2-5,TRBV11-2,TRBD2,CASSALAGGQETQYF,TGTGCCAGCAGCGCATTAGCGGGAGGGCAAGAGACCCAGTACTTC
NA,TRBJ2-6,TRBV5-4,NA,CASSPGLGRGVFSGANVLTF,TGTGCCAGCAGCCCCGGATTAGGTAGAGGGGTATTCTCTGGGGCCAACGTCCTGACTTTC
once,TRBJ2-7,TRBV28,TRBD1,CASSFGQGHEQYF,TGTGCCAGCAGTTTCGGACAGGGCCACGAGCAGTACTTC
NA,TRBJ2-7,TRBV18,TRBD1,CASSSGQVGSYEQYF,TGTGCCAGCTCATCCGGACAGGTGGGATCCTACGAGCAGTACTTC
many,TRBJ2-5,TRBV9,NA,CASSVRAGTQETQYF,TGTGCCAGCAGCGTAAGGGCAGGGACGCAAGAGACCCAGTACTTC
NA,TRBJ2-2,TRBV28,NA,CASSWGGTTNTGELFF,TGTGCCAGCAGTTGGGGCGGGACAACGAACACCGGGGAGCTGTTTTTT
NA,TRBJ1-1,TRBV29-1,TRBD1,CSADREVTEAFF,TGCAGCGCCGACAGGGAAGTAACTGAAGCTTTCTTT
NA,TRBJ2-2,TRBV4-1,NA,CASSRDSANTGELFF,TGCGCCAGCAGCCGGGACTCCGCGAACACCGGGGAGCTGTTTTTT
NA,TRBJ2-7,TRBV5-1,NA,CASSLTTGLHEQYF,TGCGCCAGCAGCTTAACCACAGGGTTGCACGAGCAGTACTTC
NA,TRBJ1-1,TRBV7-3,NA,CASSVGQNTEAFF,TGTGCCAGCAGCGTTGGACAGAACACTGAAGCTTTCTTT
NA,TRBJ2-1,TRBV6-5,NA,CASSYPGGSNEQFF,TGTGCCAGCAGTTATCCCGGGGGTAGCAATGAGCAGTTCTTC
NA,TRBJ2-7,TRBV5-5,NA,CASSLGRAYEQYF,TGTGCCAGCAGCCTAGGACGGGCCTACGAGCAGTACTTC
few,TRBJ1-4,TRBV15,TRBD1,CATSRAKQGATEKLFF,TGTGCCACCAGCAGAGCAAAACAGGGGGCGACGGAAAAACTGTTTTTT
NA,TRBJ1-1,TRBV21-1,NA,CASSHPGNTEAFF,TGTGCCAGCAGCCATCCCGGAAACACTGAAGCTTTCTTT
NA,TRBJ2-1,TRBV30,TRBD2,CAWSRDLADEQFF,TGTGCCTGGAGTCGGGATCTAGCGGATGAGCAGTTCTTC
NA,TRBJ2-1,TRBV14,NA,CASSRPLPRNNEQFF,TGTGCCAGCAGCCGACCGCTGCCCAGAAATAATGAGCAGTTCTTC
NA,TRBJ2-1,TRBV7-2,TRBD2,CASSSPYGTSGILDEQFF,TGTGCCAGCAGCTCCCCCTATGGGACTAGCGGGATTCTGGATGAGCAGTTCTTC
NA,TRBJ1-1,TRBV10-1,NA,CASSYGSMKPEAFF,TGCGCCAGCAGTTACGGGAGCATGAAACCTGAAGCTTTCTTT
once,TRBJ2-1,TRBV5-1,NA,CASSLAKYNEQFF,TGCGCCAGCAGCTTGGCCAAATACAATGAGCAGTTCTTC
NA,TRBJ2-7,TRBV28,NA,CASTLGRGVREQYF,TGTGCCAGCACCTTGGGCAGGGGAGTTCGCGAGCAGTACTTC
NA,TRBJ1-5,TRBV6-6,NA,CASTQSGNQPQHF,TGTGCCAGCACCCAATCAGGGAATCAGCCCCAGCATTTT